This TCR beta chain was documented in a study of blood T cell repertoires in COVID-19. Turning to the study itself: Samples representing acute and convalescent COVID-19 were sourced from the United States, Italy and Spain. T cells, B-cell-depleted T cells, or PBMCs supplied cDNA or gDNA.

This study enrolled people aged 18 to 89 from about two dozen US geographic areas. The recovered donors of Cohort 3 showed two negative PCRs, clearance, or symptom resolution. TCRdb's copy holds only in-frame clones and misses some; the assay was immunoSEQ multiplex PCR. The sample holds roughly 300,000 clones, about 85% seen once. The specimen sequenced was PBMCs or T cells enriched from blood (not recorded which). The receptor's source is a young woman who had recovered from COVID-19.

The CDR3 protein is CASSPGGGNTEAFF. The CDR3 DNA reads TGCGCCAGCAGCCCAGGGGGCGGGAACACTGAAGCTTTCTTT. V and J are TRBV5-1 and TRBJ1-1, with 8 bases that match TRBD1. The CDR3 consists of 14 residues. The germline gives CDR1 SGHRS, CDR2 YFSETQ. With 4 bases clipped from V and 1 base from J, the junction kept 3 bases outside the gene matches.